This T cell receptor beta chain was identified in a study of cytomegalovirus exposure and HLA in healthy donors. Study outcomes and limitations: The classifier, whose performance was assessed in both the original and validation cohorts, reportedly diagnosed cytomegalovirus status with high specificity and sensitivity. TCR beta chain V- and J-gene trimming was linked, in a later analysis, to a missense variant in DCLRE1C.

Germline CDR1 reads SGHRS; CDR2 reads YFSETQ. The V gene end was trimmed by 0 bases and the J gene end by 2 bases; junction bases not matched to a gene: 6. The CDR3 spans 17 residues. All the people who gave samples were healthy bone marrow donors. For this clone: Its cognate antigen is unknown.

Researchers ran the PCR with 60 Vbeta and 13 Jbeta primers. Per the authors' pipeline: An analysis performed later counted roughly 80 million unique TCR beta chains (around 10 million of them shared). TCRdb keeps only in-frame clones here, not all; method: immunoSEQ multiplex PCR. V, J and clone size are taken as reported in that table, and D and trimming were inferred from the DNA itself. The table records 90,000 to 100,000 clones, over 65% of them present only once. Sequencing used PBMCs. The chain links TRBV5-1 to TRBJ2-5; TRBD1 agrees at 11 bases. The sequence derives from a male donor in good health and CMV-seronegative. The CDR3 is CASSLAGQGARQETQYF. Here the CDR3 DNA reads TGCGCCAGCAGCTTGGCAGGACAGGGGGCTCGGCAAGAGACCCAGTACTTC.